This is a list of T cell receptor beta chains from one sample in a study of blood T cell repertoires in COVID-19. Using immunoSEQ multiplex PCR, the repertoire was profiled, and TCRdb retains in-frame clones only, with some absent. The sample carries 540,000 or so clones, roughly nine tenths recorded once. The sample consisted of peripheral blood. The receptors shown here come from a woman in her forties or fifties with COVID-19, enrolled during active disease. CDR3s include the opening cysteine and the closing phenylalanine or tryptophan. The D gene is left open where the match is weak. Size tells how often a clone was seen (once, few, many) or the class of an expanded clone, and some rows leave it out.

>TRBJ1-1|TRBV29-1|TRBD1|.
CSVSTGGADTEAFF
TGCAGCGTGAGTACAGGGGGCGCCGACACTGAAGCTTTCTTT
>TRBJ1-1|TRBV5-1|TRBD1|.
CASSLGSGGNTEAFF
TGCGCCAGCAGCTTGGGTTCAGGGGGGAACACTGAAGCTTTCTTT
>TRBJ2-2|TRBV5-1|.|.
CASSLARVVAGELFF
TGCGCCAGCAGCTTGGCCAGGGTCGTCGCCGGGGAGCTGTTTTTT
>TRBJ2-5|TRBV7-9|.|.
CASSLFGQETQYF
TGTGCCAGCAGCTTATTCGGGCAAGAGACCCAGTACTTC
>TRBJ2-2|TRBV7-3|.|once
CASSLIWPAANTGELFF
TGTGCCAGCAGCTTAATCTGGCCCGCAGCGAACACCGGGGAGCTGTTTTTT
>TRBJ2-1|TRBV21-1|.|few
CASSKGGLRGRDEQFF
TGTGCCAGCAGCAAAGGGGGATTGCGGGGTCGGGATGAGCAGTTCTTC
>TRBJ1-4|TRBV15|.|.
CATARSSVSEKLFF
TGTGCCACTGCGCGGTCGTCAGTCTCGGAAAAACTGTTTTTT
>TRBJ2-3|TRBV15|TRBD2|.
CATSRDRGGATDTQYF
TGTGCCACCAGCAGAGATCGGGGGGGGGCCACAGATACGCAGTATTTT
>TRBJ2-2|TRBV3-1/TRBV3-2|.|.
CASSQGQANTGELFF
TGTGCCAGCAGCCAAGGACAGGCGAACACCGGGGAGCTGTTTTTT
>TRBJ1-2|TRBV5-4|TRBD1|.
CASSPGTGFYGYTF
TGTGCCAGCAGCCCCGGGACAGGGTTCTATGGCTACACCTTC
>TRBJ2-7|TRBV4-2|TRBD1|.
CASGSTGRYEQYF
TGTGCCAGCGGGTCGACAGGGCGGTACGAGCAGTACTTC
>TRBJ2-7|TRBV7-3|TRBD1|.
CASSLGTGVCYEQYF
TGTGCCAGCAGCTTAGGGACAGGGGTTTGCTACGAGCAGTACTTC
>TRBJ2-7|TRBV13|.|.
CASSSNSGTSPYEQYF
TGTGCCAGCAGCTCAAATTCCGGGACTTCCCCCTACGAGCAGTACTTC
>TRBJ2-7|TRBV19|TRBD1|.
CASSIKTGGYEQYF
TGTGCCAGTAGTATAAAGACAGGGGGCTACGAGCAGTACTTC
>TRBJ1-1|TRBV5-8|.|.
CASSLISTDTEAFF
TGTGCCAGCAGCTTAATATCTACTGACACTGAAGCTTTCTTT
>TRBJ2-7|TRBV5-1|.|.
CASSSPREAREQYF
TGCGCCAGCAGCAGCCCCAGGGAGGCGCGGGAGCAGTACTTC
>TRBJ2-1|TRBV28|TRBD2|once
CASRPSGGASDEQFF
TGTGCCAGCAGACCTAGCGGGGGGGCCTCGGATGAGCAGTTCTTC
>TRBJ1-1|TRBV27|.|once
CASRYDWNTEAFF
TGTGCCAGCAGATATGACTGGAACACTGAAGCTTTCTTT
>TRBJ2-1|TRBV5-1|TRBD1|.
CASSPYRGISSYNEQFF
TGCGCCAGCAGCCCATACAGGGGGATAAGCTCCTACAATGAGCAGTTCTTC
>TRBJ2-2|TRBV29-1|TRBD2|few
CSVEGWPARGVDTGELFF
TGCAGCGTTGAAGGGTGGCCTGCCCGGGGGGTGGACACCGGGGAGCTGTTTTTT
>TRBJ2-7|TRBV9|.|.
CASSVGGPAGYEQYF
TGTGCCAGCAGCGTAGGTGGCCCGGCAGGCTACGAGCAGTACTTC
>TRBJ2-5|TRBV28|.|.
CASSRPGLETQYF
TGTGCCAGCTCCCGTCCAGGGTTGGAGACCCAGTACTTC
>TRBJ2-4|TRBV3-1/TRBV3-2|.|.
CASSQAGVGNIQYF
TGTGCCAGCAGCCAGGCAGGGGTCGGAAACATTCAGTACTTC
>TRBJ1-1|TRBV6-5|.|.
CASGEKGNTEAFF
TGTGCCAGCGGGGAGAAGGGGAACACTGAAGCTTTCTTT
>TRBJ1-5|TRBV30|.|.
CAWSVTGSDQPQHF
TGTGCCTGGAGTGTAACCGGGAGCGATCAGCCCCAGCATTTT
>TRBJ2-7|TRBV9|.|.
CASSPVGTGFYEQYF
TGTGCCAGCAGCCCCGTCGGAACAGGGTTCTACGAGCAGTACTTC
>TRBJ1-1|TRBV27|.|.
CASSERGTEAFF
TGTGCCAGCAGTGAAAGGGGGACTGAAGCTTTCTTT
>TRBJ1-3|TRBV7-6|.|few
CASGYTSLSGNTIYF
TGTGCCAGCGGTTATACTTCACTCTCTGGAAACACCATATATTTT
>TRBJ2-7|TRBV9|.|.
CASSKGASSYEQYF
TGTGCCAGCTCTAAAGGGGCTAGCTCCTACGAGCAGTACTTC
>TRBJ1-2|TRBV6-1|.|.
CASSDSRYYGYTF
TGTGCCAGCAGTGATAGCCGGTACTATGGCTACACCTTC
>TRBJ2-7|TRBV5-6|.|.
CASSLAISGRYEQYF
TGTGCCAGCAGCTTGGCCATAAGCGGGCGCTACGAGCAGTACTTC
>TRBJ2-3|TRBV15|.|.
CATSSLQRVTQYF
TGTGCCACCAGCAGTCTTCAGAGGGTTACGCAGTATTTT
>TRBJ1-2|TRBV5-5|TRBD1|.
CASSARGTGGFGYTF
TGTGCCAGCAGCGCCCGAGGGACAGGGGGCTTTGGCTACACCTTC
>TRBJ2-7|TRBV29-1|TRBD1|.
CSVGQGEDLNRPKQYF
TGCAGCGTTGGACAGGGTGAAGACCTAAACCGGCCGAAGCAGTACTTC
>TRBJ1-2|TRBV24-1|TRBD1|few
CATSDTGTGGSRGYTF
TGTGCCACCAGTGATACCGGGACAGGGGGCTCTCGGGGCTACACCTTC
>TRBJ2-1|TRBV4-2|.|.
CASSQNFLPDNEQFF
TGTGCCAGCAGCCAAAACTTCCTGCCCGACAATGAGCAGTTCTTC
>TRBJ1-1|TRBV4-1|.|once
CASSGPGGANTEAFF
TGCGCCAGCAGCGGGCCAGGAGGGGCGAACACTGAAGCTTTCTTT
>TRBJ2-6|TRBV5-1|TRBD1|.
CASSSTGAGANVLTF
TGCGCCAGCAGCTCAACAGGGGCTGGGGCCAACGTCCTGACTTTC
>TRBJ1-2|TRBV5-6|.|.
CASTAGIANYGYTF
TGTGCCAGCACCGCAGGCATAGCTAACTATGGCTACACCTTC
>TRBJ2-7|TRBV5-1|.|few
CASRQSTLVEAYEQYF
TGCGCCAGCAGGCAAAGTACACTAGTGGAGGCCTACGAGCAGTACTTC
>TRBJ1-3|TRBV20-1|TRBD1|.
CSASLGQGENTIYF
TGCAGTGCTAGTCTGGGACAGGGGGAAAACACCATATATTTT
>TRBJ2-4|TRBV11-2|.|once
CASSLDLDSIQYF
TGTGCCAGCAGCTTAGATCTCGACAGCATTCAGTACTTC
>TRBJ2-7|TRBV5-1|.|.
CASSSPKSDISYEQYF
TGCGCCAGCAGCTCTCCCAAATCTGACATCTCCTACGAGCAGTACTTC
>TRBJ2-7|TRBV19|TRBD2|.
CASSIGRGAYEQYF
TGTGCCAGTAGTATAGGGCGGGGGGCCTACGAGCAGTACTTC
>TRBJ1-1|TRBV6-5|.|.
CASSSTDEAFF
TGTGCCAGCAGTTCCACAGATGAAGCTTTCTTT
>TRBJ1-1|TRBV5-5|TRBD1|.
CASSLRNRGEAFF
TGTGCCAGCAGCTTGAGGAACAGGGGTGAAGCTTTCTTT
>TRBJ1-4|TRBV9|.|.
CASSVTSGTRNEKLFF
TGTGCCAGCAGCGTAACTTCCGGGACACGGAATGAAAAACTGTTTTTT
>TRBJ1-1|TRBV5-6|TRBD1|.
CASSLLTGGGTEAFF
TGTGCCAGCAGCTTGCTGACAGGGGGAGGAACTGAAGCTTTCTTT
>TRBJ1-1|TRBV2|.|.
CASRDSRMNTEAFF
TGTGCCAGCAGGGACAGCCGCATGAACACTGAAGCTTTCTTT
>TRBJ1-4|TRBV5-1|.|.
CASGRGSTNEKLFF
TGCGCCAGCGGTAGGGGATCAACTAATGAAAAACTGTTTTTT
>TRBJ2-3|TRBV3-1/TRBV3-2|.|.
CASSPFRLSTDTQYF
TGTGCCAGCAGCCCCTTTAGACTGAGCACAGATACGCAGTATTTT
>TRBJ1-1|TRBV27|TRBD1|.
CASSLDRGSYREAFF
TGTGCCAGCAGTTTAGACAGGGGGTCTTACCGTGAAGCTTTCTTT
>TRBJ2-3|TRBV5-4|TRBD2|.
CASSLSSGADTQYF
TGTGCCAGCAGCCTCTCTAGCGGGGCAGATACGCAGTATTTT
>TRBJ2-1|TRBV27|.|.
CASLGGYNEQFF
TGTGCCAGCTTAGGAGGCTACAATGAGCAGTTCTTC
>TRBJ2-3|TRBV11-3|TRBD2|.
CASSFAGTKLSTDTQYF
TGTGCCAGCAGCTTCGCCGGGACTAAGCTCAGCACAGATACGCAGTATTTT